One sample yielded the 27 T cell receptor beta chains listed below, sequenced in a study of T cells in Graves' hyperthyroidism and ophthalmopathy (dated by TCRdb to between 2018 and 2021). The library was generated by multiplex PCR. TCRdb lists the instrument as Illumina HiSeq 2000. TCR beta CDR3 regions were amplified from RNA transcripts. The TCR CDR3 was subjected to a first round of RT-PCR using the HTBI primer set and the Qiagen OneStep RT-PCR kit. TCRdb reanalyzed the raw reads on its own, using fastp at Q25 for trimming and MiXCR for clone calling, and kept in-frame beta chains. Each CDR3 protein gets just one entry, which takes the most common genes and DNA from the rows behind it. In this sample the table shows under 600,000 distinct CDR3 sequences, about a sixth of which occur a single time. The leading ten clones occupy less than 3.5% of the sample. The sample comprised blood. The receptors stem from a woman aged 40 to 50 with Graves' ophthalmopathy.

This clonotype occurred a few times. This chain joins TRBV11-2 and TRBJ2-5; D might be TRBD1 (6 bases). V was pared by 5 bases and J by 5 bases, with 21 bases between. CDR1 is SGHAT, CDR2 FQNNGV, per germline. The CDR3 spans 16 residues. CDR3 in DNA: TGTGCCAGCAGCCCCGCCCCCTGGGGGCTCGAGGAGACCCAGTACTTC. This translates into CASSPAPWGLEETQYF.

This clonotype came up many times. The rearrangement uses TRBV5-1 and TRBJ1-1; no clear D gene. From germline, CDR1 is SGHRS and CDR2 YFSETQ. This CDR3 spans 13 amino acids. Trimming removed 5 bases from V and 0 bases from J, with 8 bases in between. CDR3 DNA: TGCGCCAGCAGAGGCAGGTTGAACACTGAAGCTTTCTTT. Its translation: CASRGRLNTEAFF. The full variable domain, with the rest looked up from reference TRBV5-1 and TRBJ1-1, is KAGVTQTPRYLIKTRGQQVTLSCSPISGHRSVSWYQQTPGQGLQFLFEYFSETQRNKGNFPGRFSGRQFSNSRSEMNVSTLELGDSALYLCASRGRLNTEAFFGQGTRLTVV.

This clonotype was seen repeatedly, ten times or more. This chain links TRBV27 with TRBJ2-3; 9 nucleotides agree with TRBD2. J was trimmed by 1 base and V by 2 bases; bases with no gene match: 4. The CDR3 runs to 16 residues. Germline CDR1 MNHEY, CDR2 SMNVEV (reference sequence). The CDR3 region has the DNA TGTGCCAGCAGTTTAGCTAGCGGGATGGGCACAGATACGCAGTATTTT. Encoded protein: CASSLASGMGTDTQYF.

Regarding this clonotype: A read error may explain this, as a much larger clone is one base away. This chain uses TRBV2 with TRBJ2-7; perhaps TRBD1 as D (5 bases). In germline, CDR1 is SNHLY, CDR2 FYNNEI. V dropped 5 bases and J dropped 9 bases, with 17 bases sitting between them. The CDR3 consists of 13 residues. DNA of the CDR3: TGTGCCAGCAGTATGGCAGGGCCTGACAGGCAGTACTTC. This sequence encodes CASSMAGPDRQYF.

This clonotype showed up many times. The chain employs TRBV2 and TRBJ2-1; 9 bases fit TRBD2. The CDR3 is 15 residues long. The germline V gene has CDR1 SNHLY and CDR2 FYNNEI. After removal of 4 bases from V and 7 bases from J, the junction contained 8 bases not matched to a gene. The DNA of the CDR3 is TGTGCCAGCAGTGCAGCCGGGACTAGCCTGAATGAGCAGTTCTTC. Its translation is CASSAAGTSLNEQFF.

This clonotype has only a few counts. V gene TRBV11-2 combines with J gene TRBJ2-1; a weak D match, TRBD1 (6 bases). Trimming stripped 5 bases from V and 9 bases from J, with 23 bases between. Germline CDR1 and CDR2: SGHAT and FQNNGV. This CDR3 is 16 amino acids long. The CDR3 sequence: CASSPGQGTPLGEQFF. CDR3 DNA sequence: TGTGCCAGCAGCCCCGGGCAGGGGACCCCCTTGGGTGAGCAGTTCTTC.

The chain's CDR3 is CASSEASGSSYEQYF. DNA for the CDR3: TGTGCCAGCAGTGAAGCTAGCGGGAGCTCCTACGAGCAGTACTTC. The chain has TRBV6-1 and TRBJ2-7; 9 bases match TRBD2. This CDR3 is 15 amino acids long. Germline CDR1 is MNHNS and CDR2 is SASEGT. Trimming cost V 0 bases and J 0 bases; bases outside gene matches: 0.

This clonotype showed up many times. V is TRBV2 and J is TRBJ1-2; D perhaps matches TRBD1 (5 bases). In germline, CDR1 is SNHLY, CDR2 FYNNEI. The CDR3 sequence is 13 residues long. The V end lost 4 bases, the J end lost 4 bases, and 10 bases lay between the germline ends. CDR3: CASSVGRVYGYTF. The CDR3 DNA reads as TGTGCCAGCAGTGTGGGCAGGGTCTATGGCTACACCTTC. The whole variable domain, remainder taken from reference TRBV2 and TRBJ1-2, is EPEVTQTPSHQVTQMGQEVILRCVPISNHLYFYWYRQILGQKVEFLVSFYNNEISEKSEIFDDQFSVERPDGSNFTLKIRSTKLEDSAMYFCASSVGRVYGYTFGSGTRLTVV.

This clonotype has only one observation. This may be a read error: a much more frequent sequence differs by one nucleotide. J is TRBJ2-2 and V is TRBV6-5, with unresolved D. The CDR3 loop spans 12 amino acids. Germline CDR1 is MNHEY and CDR2 is SVGAGI. The germline V and J ends were trimmed by 3 bases and 5 bases, with 4 bases remaining between them. CDR3 coding DNA: TGTGCCAGCAGTTATTGGACCGGGGAGCTGTTTTTT. Translating it yields CASSYWTGELFF.

The rearrangement joins TRBV5-1 to TRBJ2-1; TRBD2 matches at 7 bases. This CDR3 is 16 amino acids long. Germline V CDR1 and CDR2: SGHRS, YFSETQ. The V and J ends lost 0 bases and 4 bases, in that order; junction bases with no gene match: 7. CDR3 in amino acids: CASSLEPGGTYNEQFF. DNA for the CDR3: TGCGCCAGCAGCTTGGAGCCGGGGGGTACATACAATGAGCAGTTCTTC. Together with reference TRBV5-1 and TRBJ2-1, the CDR3 gives the full variable domain: KAGVTQTPRYLIKTRGQQVTLSCSPISGHRSVSWYQQTPGQGLQFLFEYFSETQRNKGNFPGRFSGRQFSNSRSEMNVSTLELGDSALYLCASSLEPGGTYNEQFFGPGTRLTVL.

This clonotype was observed many times. The V gene is TRBV2, the J gene TRBJ1-5; D possibly corresponds to TRBD1 (6 bases). Germline V gene sequence: CDR1 SNHLY, CDR2 FYNNEI. V was shortened by 2 bases and J by 3 bases, with 11 bases between the two germline ends. The CDR3 length is 15 residues. The DNA for the CDR3 is TGTGCCAGCAGTGAAAGGGGGGCCCCCAATCAGCCCCAGCATTTT. It yields the protein CASSERGAPNQPQHF.

On this clonotype: This may arise from a read error, as a much more abundant clone is one base away. The chain couples TRBV2 to TRBJ2-1; 10 bases align to TRBD2. This CDR3 comprises 17 residues. Germline CDR1 reads SNHLY; CDR2 reads FYNNEI. CDR3 amino acids: CATSDPGLAEGYSEQFF. CDR3 sequence (DNA): TGTGCCACCAGTGATCCCGGACTAGCGGAAGGATACAGTGAGCAGTTCTTC.

The chain couples TRBV2 to TRBJ2-1, with D possibly TRBD1 on 6 matching bases. Between the trimmed V and J ends, which lost 8 bases and 5 bases, there was a span of 25 bases. CDR1 and CDR2 (germline): SNHLY, FYNNEI. The CDR3 runs to 17 residues. The DNA for the CDR3 is TGTGCCAGCCGTCGGGTACAGGGAATCCCTCCGAACAATGAGCAGTTCTTC. Protein product: CASRRVQGIPPNNEQFF.

This sequence joins TRBV30 and TRBJ1-1; D unresolved. Trimming cost V 2 bases and J 4 bases, with 11 bases left between them. Germline assignment: CDR1 GTSNPN and CDR2 SVGIG (reference sequence). The CDR3 contains 13 residues. In nucleotides, the CDR3 is TGTGCCTGGAGTCCCACGGGTGGCACTGAAGCTTTCTTT. Protein sequence: CAWSPTGGTEAFF.

This clonotype was seen many times. V is TRBV18 and J is TRBJ2-5; tentative D call: TRBD1 (7 bases). The germline V and J ends were trimmed by 5 bases and 3 bases, with 13 bases remaining between them. The CDR3 runs 14 residues. Germline values: CDR1 KGHSH, CDR2 LQKENI. Here the CDR3 DNA reads TGTGCCAGCTCAGGAGGGGGCGCAGAAGAGACCCAGTACTTC. It codes for CASSGGGAEETQYF.

In this sample, this clonotype turned up many times. The chain is built from TRBV11-2 and TRBJ2-1, with a weak D call TRBD2 (5 bases). V was clipped by 2 bases and J by 2 bases, with 10 bases between them. Looked up from germline, CDR1 is SGHAT and CDR2 is FQNNGV. This CDR3 region has 15 residues. The CDR3 DNA follows: TGTGCCAGCAGCTTACAAAGCGGCCCCTACAATGAGCAGTTCTTC. It yields the protein CASSLQSGPYNEQFF. The whole variable domain, filled in from reference TRBV11-2 and TRBJ2-1, reads EAGVAQSPRYKIIEKRQSVAFWCNPISGHATLYWYQQILGQGPKLLIQFQNNGVVDDSQLPKDRFSAERLKGVDSTLKIQPAKLEDSAVYLCASSLQSGPYNEQFFGPGTRLTVL.

This clonotype was observed at least ten times. The chain combines TRBV28 with TRBJ2-5, with 9 positions matching TRBD2. Per the germline V gene, CDR1 is MDHEN and CDR2 is SYDVKM. The junction had 11 bases not matched to a gene; V was cut back by 4 bases and J by 5 bases. The CDR3 has 16 residues. Here the CDR3 reads CASSSPASGTHETQYF. In DNA form, the CDR3 reads TGTGCCAGCAGTTCCCCGGCTAGCGGGACCCATGAGACCCAGTACTTC.

The chain carries TRBV28 and TRBJ1-1, with 11 bases aligning to TRBD1. Germline V CDR1 and CDR2: MDHEN, SYDVKM. There are 15 residues in the CDR3. Trimming at V came to 8 bases and at J to 4 bases, leaving 9 bases not matched to a gene. The CDR3 sequence is CASLWPGTGGTEAFF. DNA of the CDR3: TGTGCCAGCTTATGGCCCGGGACAGGGGGCACTGAAGCTTTCTTT.

The CDR3 DNA is TGTGCCAGCAGTCCTCATGCCTTGGGGGGCTACACCTTC. Translation: CASSPHALGGYTF. The rearrangement uses TRBV28 and TRBJ1-2; D is undetermined. The CDR3 spans 13 residues. V shed 5 bases and J shed 8 bases, with 15 bases lying between them. The germline CDR1 and CDR2 sequences are MDHEN and SYDVKM.

This clonotype was recorded a few times. The rearrangement links TRBV20-1 to TRBJ1-1; tentatively, D is TRBD1 (6 bases). Germline values: CDR1 DFQATT, CDR2 SNEGSKA (reference sequence). The CDR3 is 13 residues long. Trimming took off 5 bases at V and 0 bases at J, with 10 bases between the two ends. CDR3 sequence: CSALGTLNTEAFF. DNA of the CDR3: TGCAGTGCTCTGGGGACACTGAACACTGAAGCTTTCTTT.

This chain joins TRBV11-2 and TRBJ1-4; 7 bases match TRBD1. The CDR3 contains 15 residues. From germline, CDR1 is SGHAT and CDR2 FQNNGV. With 5 bases clipped from V and 8 bases from J, the junction kept 11 bases outside the gene matches. In DNA, the CDR3 is TGTGCCAGCAGCCCCTACAGGGGCGTAGGGGAAAAACTGTTTTTT. Its translation is CASSPYRGVGEKLFF.

A few counts support this clonotype. The chain links TRBV30 to TRBJ2-2, with a weak D call TRBD1 (6 bases). V was pared by 4 bases and J by 11 bases, with 17 bases between. CDR3 length: 13 residues. Germline lookup yields CDR1 GTSNPN and CDR2 SVGIG (reference sequence). CDR3 protein: CAWTPGTPEELFF. Written as DNA, the CDR3 is TGTGCCTGGACCCCCGGGACACCCGAAGAGCTGTTTTTT.

This clonotype has only a few counts. The rearrangement joins TRBV5-1 to TRBJ1-2, with D perhaps matching TRBD1 (5 bases). Germline V gene data show CDR1 as SGHRS and CDR2 as YFSETQ. Trimming shortened V by 3 bases and J by 6 bases, and 18 bases separated the two germline ends. The CDR3 is 15 residues long. The CDR3 DNA follows: TGCGCCAGCAGCTCGACGACCGACAGTTGGGATGGCTACACCTTC. This encodes CASSSTTDSWDGYTF.

The chain recombines TRBV18 with TRBJ2-3; D possibly corresponds to TRBD1 (6 bases). Germline V gene sequence: CDR1 KGHSH, CDR2 LQKENI. The CDR3 is 16 amino acids. The V and J ends lost 6 bases and 2 bases respectively, with 18 bases between them. CDR3 protein: CASSNRDIKLTDTQYF. For the CDR3, the DNA is TGTGCCAGCTCGAACCGGGACATCAAACTCACAGATACGCAGTATTTT.

This clonotype has more than one count but fewer than ten. The J gene is TRBJ1-5, the V gene TRBV29-1, with 9 bases aligning to TRBD1. The CDR3 contains 13 residues. Trimming cost V 5 bases and J 5 bases; bases outside gene matches: 4. The germline V gene encodes CDR1 SQVTM and CDR2 ANQGSEA. The CDR3 DNA is TGCAGCGTTACCACAGGGGGCGATCAGCCCCAGCATTTT. It specifies CSVTTGGDQPQHF. Looking up the rest from reference TRBV29-1 and TRBJ1-5 gives the full variable domain: SAVISQKPSRDICQRGTSLTIQCQVDSQVTMMFWYRQQPGQSLTLIATANQGSEATYESGFVIDKFPISRPNLTFSTLTVSNMSPEDSSIYLCSVTTGGDQPQHFGDGTRLSIL.

The chain has TRBV4-1 and TRBJ2-2; D perhaps matches TRBD1 (5 bases). This CDR3 contains 18 residues. Germline CDR1 and CDR2: MGHRA and YSYEKL. Trimming pared 4 bases from V and 1 base from J, leaving 19 bases between. The CDR3, as DNA: TGCGCCAGCAGCCCGACAGTGGCGGCCCTGGGGAACACCGGGGAGCTGTTTTTT. Amino acids: CASSPTVAALGNTGELFF.

This clonotype was seen repeatedly, ten times or more. The chain recombines TRBV28 with TRBJ2-7, with TRBD1 matching 7 bases. CDR1 and CDR2 (germline): MDHEN, SYDVKM. The CDR3 length is 15 residues. The ends lost 7 bases at V and 4 bases at J; junction bases unmatched: 13. DNA for the CDR3: TGTGCCAGCACCGCGGCCTCGGGACAGTTATACGAGCAGTACTTC. Its protein is CASTAASGQLYEQYF.